This paragraph covers one TCR beta chain sequence. This specimen includes other DNA sequences encoding the same CDR3. In the original workflow: It was from reference gene primer amplification that nucleated cell counts were estimated. The repertoire was sequenced with immunoSEQ multiplex PCR; TCRdb's copy has only in-frame clones and lacks some. Clone size and V and J calls were adopted from that table, with D and trimming inferred from the DNA. Of approximately 70,000 clones in the sample, 75% to 95% were seen once. The source of the sample is a study of blood T cell repertoires in COVID-19. Overall study: T cells, B-cell-depleted T cells, or PBMCs provided the cDNA or gDNA that served as material.

This CDR3 has 13 amino acids. In germline, CDR1 is SGDLS, CDR2 YYNGEE. V lost 0 bases and J lost 0, with 3 bases in between. What was sequenced was peripheral blood. The receptor comes from a woman younger than 35 with acute or convalescent COVID-19. The chain combines TRBV9 with TRBJ1-1; no reliable D call. In DNA form, the CDR3 reads TGTGCCAGCAGCGTAGATATGAACACTGAAGCTTTCTTT. Residues: CASSVDMNTEAFF.